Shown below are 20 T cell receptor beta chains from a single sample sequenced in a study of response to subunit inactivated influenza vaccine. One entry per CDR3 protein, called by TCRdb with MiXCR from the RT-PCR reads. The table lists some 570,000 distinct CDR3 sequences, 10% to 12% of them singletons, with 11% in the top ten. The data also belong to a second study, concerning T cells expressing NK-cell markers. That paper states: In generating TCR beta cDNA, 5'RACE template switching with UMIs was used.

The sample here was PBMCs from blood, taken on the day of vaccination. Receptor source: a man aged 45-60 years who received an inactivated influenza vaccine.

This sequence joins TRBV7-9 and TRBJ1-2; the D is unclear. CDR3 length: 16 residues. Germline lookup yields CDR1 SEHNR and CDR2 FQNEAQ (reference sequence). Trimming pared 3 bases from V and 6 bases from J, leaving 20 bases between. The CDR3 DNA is TGTGCCAGCAGCTTCGACTTGACTCTTACCGGCGATGGCTACACCTTC. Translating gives CASSFDLTLTGDGYTF.

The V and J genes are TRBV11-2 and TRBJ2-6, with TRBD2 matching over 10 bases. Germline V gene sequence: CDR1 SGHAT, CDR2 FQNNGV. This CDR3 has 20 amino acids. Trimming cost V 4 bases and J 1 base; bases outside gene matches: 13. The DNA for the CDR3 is TGTGCCAGCAGCTCACGGACTAGCGGCCTTCTTCCTTCTGGGGCCAACGTCCTGACTTTC. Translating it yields CASSSRTSGLLPSGANVLTF.

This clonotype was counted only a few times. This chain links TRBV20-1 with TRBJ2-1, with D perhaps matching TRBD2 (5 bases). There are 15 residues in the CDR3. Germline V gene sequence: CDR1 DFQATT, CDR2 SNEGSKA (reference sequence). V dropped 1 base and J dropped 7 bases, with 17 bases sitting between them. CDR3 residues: CSARVPLAGGNEQFF. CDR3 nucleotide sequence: TGCAGTGCTAGAGTCCCGCTGGCGGGCGGGAATGAGCAGTTCTTC.

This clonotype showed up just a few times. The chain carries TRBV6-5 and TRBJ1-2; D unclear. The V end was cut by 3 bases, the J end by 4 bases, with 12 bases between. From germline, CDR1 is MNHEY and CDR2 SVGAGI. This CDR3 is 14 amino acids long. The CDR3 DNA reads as TGTGCCAGCAGTTATTCTAAGGACCTCTATGGCTACACCTTC. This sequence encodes CASSYSKDLYGYTF.

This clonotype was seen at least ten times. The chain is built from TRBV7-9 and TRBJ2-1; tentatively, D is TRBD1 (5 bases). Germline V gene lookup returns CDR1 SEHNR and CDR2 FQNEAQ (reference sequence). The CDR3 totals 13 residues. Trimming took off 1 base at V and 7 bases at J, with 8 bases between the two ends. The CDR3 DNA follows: TGTGCCAGCAGCTTAGTAGGGGAAAATGAGCAGTTCTTC. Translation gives CASSLVGENEQFF. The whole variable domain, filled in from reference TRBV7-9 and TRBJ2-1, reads DTGVSQNPRHKITKRGQNVTFRCDPISEHNRLYWYRQTLGQGPEFLTYFQNEAQLEKSRLLSDRFSAERPKGSFSTLEIQRTEQGDSAMYLCASSLVGENEQFFGPGTRLTVL.

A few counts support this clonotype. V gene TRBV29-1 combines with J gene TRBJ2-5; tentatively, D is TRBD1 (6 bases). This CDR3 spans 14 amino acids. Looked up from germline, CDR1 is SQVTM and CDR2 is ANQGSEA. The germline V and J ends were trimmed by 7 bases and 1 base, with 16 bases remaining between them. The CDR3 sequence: CSATGTHSQETQYF. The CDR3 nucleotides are TGCAGCGCCACAGGGACCCATAGCCAAGAGACCCAGTACTTC. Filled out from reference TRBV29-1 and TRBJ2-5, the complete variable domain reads SAVISQKPSRDICQRGTSLTIQCQVDSQVTMMFWYRQQPGQSLTLIATANQGSEATYESGFVIDKFPISRPNLTFSTLTVSNMSPEDSSIYLCSATGTHSQETQYFGPGTRLLVL.

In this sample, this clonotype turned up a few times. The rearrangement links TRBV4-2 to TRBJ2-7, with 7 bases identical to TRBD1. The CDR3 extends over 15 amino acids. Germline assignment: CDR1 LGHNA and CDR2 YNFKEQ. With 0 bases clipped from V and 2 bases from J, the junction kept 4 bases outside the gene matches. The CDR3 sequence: CASSQEQGTTYEQYF. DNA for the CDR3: TGTGCCAGCAGCCAAGAACAGGGGACGACCTACGAGCAGTACTTC.

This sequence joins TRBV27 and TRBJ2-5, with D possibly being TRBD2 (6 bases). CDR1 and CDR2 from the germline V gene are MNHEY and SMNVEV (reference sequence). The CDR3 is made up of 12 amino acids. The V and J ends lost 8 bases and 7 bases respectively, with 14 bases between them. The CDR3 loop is CASGSRGWTQYF. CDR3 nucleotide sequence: TGTGCCAGCGGCTCGCGGGGATGGACCCAGTACTTC.

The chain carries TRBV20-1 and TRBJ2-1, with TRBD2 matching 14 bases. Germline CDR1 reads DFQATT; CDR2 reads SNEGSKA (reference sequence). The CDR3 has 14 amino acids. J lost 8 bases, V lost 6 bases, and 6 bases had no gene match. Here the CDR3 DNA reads TGCAGTGCGTATAGACTAGCGGGAGGGTATGAGCAGTTCTTC. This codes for CSAYRLAGGYEQFF.

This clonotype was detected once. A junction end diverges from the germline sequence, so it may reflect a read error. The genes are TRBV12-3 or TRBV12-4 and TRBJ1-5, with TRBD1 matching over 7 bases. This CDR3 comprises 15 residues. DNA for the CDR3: TGTGCCAGCGGTTTAGACGACAGGGTCAATCAGCCCCAGCATTTT. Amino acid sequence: CASGLDDRVNQPQHF.

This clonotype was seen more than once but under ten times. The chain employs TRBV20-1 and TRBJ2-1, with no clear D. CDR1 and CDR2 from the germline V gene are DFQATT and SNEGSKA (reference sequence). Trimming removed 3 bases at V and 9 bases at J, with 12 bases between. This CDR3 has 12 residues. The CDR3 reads CSASSQGSEQFF. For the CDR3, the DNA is TGCAGTGCTAGTTCCCAAGGGTCTGAGCAGTTCTTC.

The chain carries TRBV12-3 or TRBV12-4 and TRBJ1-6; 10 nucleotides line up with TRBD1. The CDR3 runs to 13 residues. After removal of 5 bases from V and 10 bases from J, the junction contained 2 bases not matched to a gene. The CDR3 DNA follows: TGTGCCAGCAGTCGGACAGGGGGGTCACCCCTCCACTTT. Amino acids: CASSRTGGSPLHF.

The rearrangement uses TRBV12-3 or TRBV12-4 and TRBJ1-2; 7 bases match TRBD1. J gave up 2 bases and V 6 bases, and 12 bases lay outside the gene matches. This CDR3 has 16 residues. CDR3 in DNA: TGTGCCAGCAGCCTAAAACAAACACAGGGGAACTATGGCTACACCTTC. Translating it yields CASSLKQTQGNYGYTF.

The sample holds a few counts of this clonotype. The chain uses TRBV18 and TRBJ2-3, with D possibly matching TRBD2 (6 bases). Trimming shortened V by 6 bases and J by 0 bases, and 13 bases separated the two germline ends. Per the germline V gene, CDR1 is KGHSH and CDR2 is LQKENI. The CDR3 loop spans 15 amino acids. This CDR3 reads CASSGGAGSTDTQYF. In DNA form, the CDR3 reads TGTGCCAGCTCCGGCGGAGCGGGTAGCACAGATACGCAGTATTTT.

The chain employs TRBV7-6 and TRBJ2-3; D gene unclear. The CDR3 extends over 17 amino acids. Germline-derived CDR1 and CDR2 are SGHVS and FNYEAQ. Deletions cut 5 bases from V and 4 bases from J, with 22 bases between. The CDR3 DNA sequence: TGTGCCAGCAGCAAGGGTATTTCCCCGATAGGCTCAGATACGCAGTATTTT. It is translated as CASSKGISPIGSDTQYF.

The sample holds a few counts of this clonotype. In nucleotides, the CDR3 is TGTGCCAGCAGTTTAGCGCTATTGGGATACGAGCAGTACTTC. Amino acid sequence: CASSLALLGYEQYF. The chain is built from TRBV12-3 or TRBV12-4 and TRBJ2-7; D not resolved. This CDR3 has 14 residues. V was trimmed by 0 bases and J by 4 bases, leaving 10 bases between them.

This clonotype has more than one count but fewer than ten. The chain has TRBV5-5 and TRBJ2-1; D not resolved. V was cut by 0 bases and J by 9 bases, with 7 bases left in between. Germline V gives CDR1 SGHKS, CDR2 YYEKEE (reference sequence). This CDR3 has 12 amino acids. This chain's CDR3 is CASSLDLGEQFF. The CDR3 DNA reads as TGTGCCAGCAGCTTGGACTTGGGTGAGCAGTTCTTC. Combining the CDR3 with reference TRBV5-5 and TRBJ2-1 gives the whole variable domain DAGVTQSPTHLIKTRGQQVTLRCSPISGHKSVSWYQQVLGQGPQFIFQYYEKEERGRGNFPDRFSARQFPNYSSELNVNALLLGDSALYLCASSLDLGEQFFGPGTRLTVL.

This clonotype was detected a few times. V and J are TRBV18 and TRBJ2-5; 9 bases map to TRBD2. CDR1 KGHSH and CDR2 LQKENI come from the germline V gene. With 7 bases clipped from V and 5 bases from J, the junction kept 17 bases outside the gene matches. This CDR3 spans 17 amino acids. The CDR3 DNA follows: TGTGCCAGCTTCCCCGACGGGCTAGCGGGGCCATCGGAGACCCAGTACTTC. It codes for CASFPDGLAGPSETQYF.

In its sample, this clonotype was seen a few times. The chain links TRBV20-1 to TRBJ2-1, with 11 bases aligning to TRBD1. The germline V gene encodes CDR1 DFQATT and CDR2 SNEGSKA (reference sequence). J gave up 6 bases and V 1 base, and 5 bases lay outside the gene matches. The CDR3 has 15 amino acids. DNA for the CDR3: TGCAGTGCTAGAGTTTGGACAGGGGGCCCCAATGAGCAGTTCTTC. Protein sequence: CSARVWTGGPNEQFF.

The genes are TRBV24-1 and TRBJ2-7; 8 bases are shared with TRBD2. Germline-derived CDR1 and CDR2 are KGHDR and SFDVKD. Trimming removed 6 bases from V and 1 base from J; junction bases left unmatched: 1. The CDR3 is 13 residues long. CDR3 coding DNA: TGTGCCACCAGTCCTAGCGGGTCCTACGAGCAGTACTTC. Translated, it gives CATSPSGSYEQYF.